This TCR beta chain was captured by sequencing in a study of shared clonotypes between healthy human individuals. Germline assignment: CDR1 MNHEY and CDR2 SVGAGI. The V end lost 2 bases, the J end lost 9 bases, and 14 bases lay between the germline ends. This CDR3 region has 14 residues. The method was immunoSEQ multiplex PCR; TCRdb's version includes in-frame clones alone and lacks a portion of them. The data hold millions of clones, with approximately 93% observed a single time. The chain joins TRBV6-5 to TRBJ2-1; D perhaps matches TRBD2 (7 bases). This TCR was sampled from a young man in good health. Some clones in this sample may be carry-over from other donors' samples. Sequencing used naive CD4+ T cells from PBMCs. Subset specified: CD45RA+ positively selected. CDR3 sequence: CASSYQRGGSEQFF. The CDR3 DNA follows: TGTGCCAGCAGTTACCAGAGGGGGGGCAGTGAGCAGTTCTTC.